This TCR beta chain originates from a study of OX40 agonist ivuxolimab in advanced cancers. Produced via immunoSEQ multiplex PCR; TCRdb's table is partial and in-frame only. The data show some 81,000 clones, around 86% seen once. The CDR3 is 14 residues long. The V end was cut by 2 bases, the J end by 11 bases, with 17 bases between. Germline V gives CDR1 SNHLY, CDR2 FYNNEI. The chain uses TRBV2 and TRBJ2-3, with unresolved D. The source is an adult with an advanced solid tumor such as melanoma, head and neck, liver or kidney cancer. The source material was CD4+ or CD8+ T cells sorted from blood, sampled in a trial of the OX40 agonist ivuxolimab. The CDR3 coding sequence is TGTGCCAGCAGTGAACAAACCTCCCAGATAAAGCAGTATTTT. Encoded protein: CASSEQTSQIKQYF.